The next 20 T cell receptor beta chains were all read from a single sample in a study of response to subunit inactivated influenza vaccine. TCRdb processed the RT-PCR reads anew with MiXCR; each CDR3 protein has one entry. The sample contains about 520,000 distinct CDR3 sequences, around 7.7% of which appear only once. Sequencing was performed on PBMCs from blood, taken around 25 months after vaccination. All receptors derive from a man aged 50 to 69 who received an inactivated influenza vaccine.

This clonotype was detected a few times. The rearrangement links TRBV20-1 to TRBJ2-7; TRBD2 matches at 9 bases. Germline values: CDR1 DFQATT, CDR2 SNEGSKA (reference sequence). This CDR3 region has 13 residues. The ends lost 4 bases at V and 2 bases at J; junction bases unmatched: 3. This CDR3 is CSAKLAGAYEQYF. The CDR3 bases are TGCAGTGCTAAACTAGCGGGCGCCTACGAGCAGTACTTC.

This clonotype was detected only a few times. The V call is TRBV7-6, the J call TRBJ1-3; no clear D gene. V gave up 5 bases and J gave up 7 bases, with 12 bases separating them. From germline, CDR1 is SGHVS and CDR2 FNYEAQ. The CDR3 has 13 amino acids. In DNA form, the CDR3 reads TGTGCCAGCAGCATTCCGCTAGGGAACACCATATATTTT. Translation gives CASSIPLGNTIYF.

This clonotype was seen many times. This chain links TRBV7-2 with TRBJ1-2; D is unresolved. V was clipped by 6 bases and J by 6 bases, with 17 bases between them. Germline CDR1 and CDR2: SGHTA and FQGNSA. This CDR3 is built from 14 residues. CDR3 amino acids: CASRRTPGIDGYTF. Here the CDR3 DNA reads TGTGCCAGCAGACGGACCCCGGGAATCGATGGCTACACCTTC. Looking up the rest from reference TRBV7-2 and TRBJ1-2 gives the full variable domain: GAGVSQSPSNKVTEKGKDVELRCDPISGHTALYWYRQSLGQGLEFLIYFQGNSAPDKSGLPSDRFSAERTGGSVSTLTIQRTQQEDSAVYLCASRRTPGIDGYTFGSGTRLTVV.

The table lists this clonotype with a count of one. Because the CDR3 is missing its conserved closing phenylalanine or tryptophan, this is likely a read error. The chain links TRBV7-2 to TRBJ2-3; possible D gene TRBD2, 6 bases. Deletions cut 2 bases from V and 3 bases from J, with 9 bases between. Per the germline V gene, CDR1 is SGHTA and CDR2 is FQGNSA. This CDR3 has 14 amino acids. CDR3 sequence (DNA): TGTGCCAGCAGCTTACTGGGGGGAACAGATACGCAGTATTCT. This gives the protein CASSLLGGTDTQYS.

The V call is TRBV3-1, the J call TRBJ1-1, with D hard to call. Germline V gene sequence: CDR1 LGHDT, CDR2 YNNKEL (reference sequence). CDR3 length: 15 amino acids. The germline V and J ends were trimmed by 0 bases and 8 bases, with 16 bases remaining between them. In DNA, the CDR3 is TGTGCCAGCAGCCAAGATTTTTCGGCGCTGGGGGAAGCTTTCTTT. It encodes CASSQDFSALGEAFF.

This clonotype has more than one count but fewer than ten. The genes are TRBV7-2 and TRBJ1-2; D not resolved. V was shortened by 10 bases and J by 8 bases, with 14 bases between the two germline ends. The CDR3 runs to 11 residues. Per the germline V gene, CDR1 is SGHTA and CDR2 is FQGNSA. In DNA form, the CDR3 reads TGTGCCATCCCCTTACGATGGGGCTACACCTTC. It translates to CAIPLRWGYTF. Using reference TRBV7-2 and TRBJ1-2 for the parts outside the CDR3, the full variable domain is GAGVSQSPSNKVTEKGKDVELRCDPISGHTALYWYRQSLGQGLEFLIYFQGNSAPDKSGLPSDRFSAERTGGSVSTLTIQRTQQEDSAVYLCAIPLRWGYTFGSGTRLTVV.

This clonotype was counted at least ten times. The chain combines TRBV7-2 with TRBJ2-7; tentative D call: TRBD1 (7 bases). V lost 0 bases and J lost 3, with 15 bases in between. Germline V gene data show CDR1 as SGHTA and CDR2 as FQGNSA. This CDR3 is 16 amino acids long. This CDR3 reads CASSLAGGGPYYEQYF. The DNA of the CDR3 is TGTGCCAGCAGCTTAGCTGGAGGGGGCCCCTACTACGAGCAGTACTTC.

This clonotype was observed a handful of times. This sequence joins TRBV29-1 and TRBJ2-1; the match to TRBD1 covers 9 bases. Unmatched junction bases numbered 5, after V lost 7 bases and J lost 7 bases. This CDR3 contains 12 residues. Germline V gene data show CDR1 as SQVTM and CDR2 as ANQGSEA. The CDR3 bases are TGCAGCGGGGACAGGGAGGTTAATGAGCAGTTCTTC. Protein product: CSGDREVNEQFF.

This clonotype was seen only a few times. The chain employs TRBV20-1 and TRBJ1-1, with unresolved D. The germline V gene encodes CDR1 DFQATT and CDR2 SNEGSKA (reference sequence). The CDR3 spans 12 residues. Trimming left V 3 bases short and J 3 bases short, with 8 bases between. The CDR3 bases are TGCAGTGCTAGGCCACAGCACACTGAAGCTTTCTTT. Protein sequence: CSARPQHTEAFF.

This clonotype was found a few times. The J gene is TRBJ1-6, the V gene TRBV5-1, with D tentatively TRBD1 (5 bases). V shed 1 base and J shed 10 bases, with 15 bases lying between them. The CDR3 length is 15 residues. The germline V gene encodes CDR1 SGHRS and CDR2 YFSETQ. The CDR3 DNA follows: TGCGCCAGCAGCTTGCAAGGGACTGGTAACTCACCCCTCCACTTT. The encoded protein is CASSLQGTGNSPLHF.

This clonotype showed up just a few times. This chain links TRBV15 with TRBJ1-4, with D perhaps matching TRBD1 (6 bases). Trimming stripped 3 bases from V and 7 bases from J, with 15 bases between. The CDR3 has 15 amino acids. Looked up from germline, CDR1 is LNHNV and CDR2 is YYDKDF (reference sequence). CDR3 protein: CATSRDSLFGEKLFF. CDR3 DNA: TGTGCCACCAGCAGGGACAGCCTCTTTGGTGAAAAACTGTTTTTT.

This clonotype was recorded a few times. The V and J genes are TRBV7-9 and TRBJ2-5, with 10 bases aligning to TRBD2. The CDR3 runs 15 residues. Germline V gene data show CDR1 as SEHNR and CDR2 as FQNEAQ (reference sequence). V lost 5 bases, J lost 2 bases, and 5 bases stayed unmatched. CDR3 bases: TGTGCCAGCAGCAGAGGACTAGCGGAGCAAGAGACCCAGTACTTC. Protein sequence: CASSRGLAEQETQYF.

This clonotype occurred many times. The rearrangement uses TRBV4-3 and TRBJ2-2, with D perhaps matching TRBD1 (6 bases). The CDR3 is 18 amino acids. The V and J ends lost 1 base and 2 bases respectively, with 17 bases between them. Germline CDR1 LGHNA, CDR2 YSLEER. The CDR3 loop reads CASSQGEDRSLNTGELFF. The CDR3 nucleotides read TGCGCCAGCAGCCAAGGGGAAGACAGGAGTCTTAACACCGGGGAGCTGTTTTTT.

In its sample, this clonotype was seen many times. The gene calls are TRBV5-1 and TRBJ1-1, with D uncertain. V was cut by 6 bases and J by 1 base, with 13 bases left in between. The CDR3 is 14 amino acids. Germline V gives CDR1 SGHRS, CDR2 YFSETQ. CDR3 sequence reads: CASNNLLGNTEAFF. In DNA, the CDR3 is TGCGCCAGCAACAACCTCCTAGGGAACACTGAAGCTTTCTTT.

This clonotype was detected ten times or more. The chain recombines TRBV12-3 or TRBV12-4 with TRBJ2-5, with TRBD2 identical over 7 bases. The V and J ends lost 5 bases and 0 bases, in that order; junction bases with no gene match: 6. This CDR3 is 15 amino acids long. CDR3 protein: CASSAGRLYQETQYF. Written as DNA, the CDR3 is TGTGCCAGCAGTGCCGGGAGGCTGTACCAAGAGACCCAGTACTTC.

This clonotype was detected a few times. This chain joins TRBV12-3 or TRBV12-4 and TRBJ2-3; D may correspond to TRBD1 or TRBD2 (5 bases each). This CDR3 region has 15 residues. V shed 6 bases and J shed 3 bases, with 16 bases lying between them. The CDR3 here is CASSGTPAVTDTQYF. In nucleotides, the CDR3 is TGTGCCAGCAGCGGGACCCCCGCGGTAACAGATACGCAGTATTTT.

This clonotype showed up many times. The genes are TRBV20-1 and TRBJ1-5, with D perhaps TRBD1 (6 bases). This CDR3 is 13 amino acids long. Germline CDR1 and CDR2: DFQATT and SNEGSKA (reference sequence). The V and J ends lost 4 bases and 4 bases respectively, with 11 bases between them. The CDR3 loop is CSAIRGGNQPQHF. The CDR3 nucleotides read TGCAGTGCTATAAGGGGGGGAAATCAGCCCCAGCATTTT.

This chain links TRBV2 with TRBJ2-3, with 9 bases fitting TRBD2. J gave up 2 bases and V 10 bases, and 10 bases lay outside the gene matches. This CDR3 spans 15 amino acids. In germline, CDR1 is SNHLY, CDR2 FYNNEI. The CDR3 protein is CAIRQAGGYTDTQYF. The CDR3 DNA reads as TGTGCCATCCGACAAGCGGGGGGCTACACAGATACGCAGTATTTT.

V is TRBV7-2 and J is TRBJ2-1; D unclear. This CDR3 has 14 residues. V was pared by 4 bases and J by 3 bases, with 10 bases between. Germline V gene data show CDR1 as SGHTA and CDR2 as FQGNSA. CDR3 DNA: TGTGCCAGCAGCTCCCCGGGCTTCTACAATGAGCAGTTCTTC. Protein sequence: CASSSPGFYNEQFF.

The chain joins TRBV12-3 or TRBV12-4 to TRBJ2-7; D is undetermined. Trimming took off 6 bases at V and 6 bases at J, with 21 bases between the two ends. This CDR3 has 15 amino acids. The CDR3 nucleotides are TGTGCCAGCAGCCCCCGACTCGGGCGAATTGTCGAGCAGTACTTC. Protein: CASSPRLGRIVEQYF.